Following are 18 T cell receptor beta chains from one sample sequenced in a study of long-term antiretroviral therapy in people with HIV. Sequencing relied on immunoSEQ assay v3.0, run at survey level. Data came from immunoSEQ multiplex PCR; TCRdb stores just in-frame clones and leaves some out. The sample consists of roughly 16,000 clones, 60% to 85% of them appearing once. The sequencing here drew on unsorted PBMCs, taken at the start of antiretroviral therapy. The receptors stem from a man under 40 with HIV.

The chain employs TRBV7-6 and TRBJ1-3; D is possibly TRBD1 (5 bases). CDR1 and CDR2 from the germline V gene are SGHVS and FNYEAQ. V lost 2 bases to trimming and J lost 5 bases, with 10 bases between them. The CDR3 extends over 14 amino acids. CDR3 sequence reads: CASSLSQGRNTIYF. CDR3 nucleotides: TGTGCCAGCAGCTTAAGCCAGGGCCGAAACACCATATATTTT.

The rearrangement uses TRBV28 and TRBJ2-3; D is tentatively TRBD1 or TRBD2 (5 bases each). Germline CDR1 MDHEN, CDR2 SYDVKM. The CDR3 is 16 residues long. V was cut by 4 bases and J by 1 base, with 15 bases left in between. The CDR3 protein is CASSYPGTRGTDTQYF. The CDR3 DNA follows: TGTGCCAGCAGTTACCCCGGGACGAGGGGCACAGATACGCAGTATTTT.

This chain uses TRBV9 with TRBJ2-7; 12 nucleotides align to TRBD2. Germline assignment: CDR1 SGDLS and CDR2 YYNGEE. The junction had 6 bases not matched to a gene; V was cut back by 3 bases and J by 5 bases. The CDR3 is made up of 15 amino acids. CDR3 residues: CASSASSGRADEQYF. DNA of the CDR3: TGTGCCAGCAGCGCCTCTAGCGGGAGGGCTGACGAGCAGTACTTC. The full variable domain, completed using reference TRBV9 and TRBJ2-7, is DSGVTQTPKHLITATGQRVTLRCSPRSGDLSVYWYQQSLDQGLQFLIQYYNGEERAKGNILERFSAQQFPDLHSELNLSSLELGDSALYFCASSASSGRADEQYFGPGTRLTVT.

The rearrangement joins TRBV15 to TRBJ1-1, with unresolved D. The CDR3 extends over 15 amino acids. The germline V gene encodes CDR1 LNHNV and CDR2 YYDKDF (reference sequence). Deletions cut 1 base from V and 1 base from J, with 10 bases between. Here the CDR3 DNA reads TGTGCCACCAGCAGAGTTGCCTCAAGGAACACTGAAGCTTTCTTT. Encoded protein: CATSRVASRNTEAFF.

The J gene is TRBJ1-1, the V gene TRBV28; D may be TRBD1 (5 bases). Germline assignment: CDR1 MDHEN and CDR2 SYDVKM. Trimming removed 2 bases at V and 5 bases at J, with 12 bases between. There are 14 residues in the CDR3. Here the CDR3 reads CASSLQGALTEAFF. The CDR3 DNA reads as TGTGCCAGCAGTTTACAAGGGGCGCTGACTGAAGCTTTCTTT.

V and J are TRBV5-1 and TRBJ2-7; 9 bases agree with TRBD2. CDR1 and CDR2 from the germline V gene are SGHRS and YFSETQ. This CDR3 comprises 15 residues. J lost 4 bases, V lost 0 bases, and 5 bases had no gene match. The DNA for the CDR3 is TGCGCCAGCAGCTTGGATGCGGGGGGGCCATACGAGCAGTACTTC. Protein: CASSLDAGGPYEQYF.

The chain joins TRBV10-3 to TRBJ2-3, with TRBD1 as a possible D gene (5 bases). The V gene lost 4 bases and the J gene lost 2 bases, with 7 bases spanning the gap. From germline, CDR1 is ENHRY and CDR2 SYGVKD. The CDR3 sequence is 13 residues long. CDR3 residues: CAISGGATDTQYF. DNA of the CDR3: TGTGCCATCAGTGGTGGGGCCACAGATACGCAGTATTTT.

The chain uses TRBV21-1 and TRBJ1-2; TRBD1, as called in the table, went unchecked against the DNA. TRBV21-1 is recorded as a pseudogene. CDR3 size: 13 residues. CDR3 DNA: TGTGCCAGCAGCAGGCCAGGGGGCGGTGGCTACACCTTC. Encoded protein: CASSRPGGGGYTF.

The DNA of the CDR3 is TGTGCCAGCAGACTTCGGGGGGGCGCAGATACGCAGTATTTT. It encodes CASRLRGGADTQYF. The chain carries TRBV5-4 and TRBJ2-3, with 8 positions matching TRBD2. Germline V gives CDR1 SGHNT, CDR2 YYREEE (reference sequence). The CDR3 is 14 residues long. The trim removed 5 bases at V and 4 bases at J, leaving 6 bases unmatched.

This clone is classed as medium-sized. The same CDR3 can be traced to other DNA sequences in this sample. The chain carries TRBV30 and TRBJ2-3; D is unclear. The CDR3 loop spans 12 amino acids. Between the trimmed V and J ends, which lost 4 bases and 2 bases, there was a span of 7 bases. Germline V gene sequence: CDR1 GTSNPN, CDR2 SVGIG (reference sequence). CDR3 sequence reads: CAWKSATDTQYF. The CDR3 DNA follows: TGTGCCTGGAAGTCGGCCACAGATACGCAGTATTTT.

The chain carries TRBV29-1 and TRBJ2-1, with 7 nucleotides matching TRBD1. Germline V CDR1 and CDR2: SQVTM, ANQGSEA. V was clipped by 6 bases and J by 8 bases; unmatched bases: 10. The CDR3 loop spans 13 amino acids. In nucleotides, the CDR3 is TGCAGCGTAAAGACAGGGTTTGTCTATGAGCAGTTCTTC. Protein: CSVKTGFVYEQFF.

The V and J genes are TRBV5-4 and TRBJ2-5; 7 nucleotides agree with TRBD2. The CDR3 has 14 amino acids. The J segment lost 2 bases and the V segment lost 4 bases, leaving 5 bases of the junction unmatched. Germline assignment: CDR1 SGHNT and CDR2 YYREEE (reference sequence). CDR3 bases: TGTGCCAGCAGCCCCGGACTAGAACAAGAGACCCAGTACTTC. Protein product: CASSPGLEQETQYF.

The rearrangement joins TRBV30 to TRBJ2-7; D is possibly TRBD1 (6 bases). The CDR3 has 12 residues. V was pared by 3 bases and J by 3 bases, with 9 bases between. Germline V CDR1 and CDR2: GTSNPN, SVGIG (reference sequence). The CDR3 region is CAWSRQDYEQYF. The CDR3 bases are TGTGCCTGGAGCCGACAGGACTACGAGCAGTACTTC.

This sequence joins TRBV30 and TRBJ2-7, with D possibly TRBD1 on 5 matching bases. The CDR3 runs 13 residues. Trimming removed 7 bases from V and 1 base from J, with 14 bases in between. In germline, CDR1 is GTSNPN, CDR2 SVGIG (reference sequence). CDR3 protein: CASKGVSSYEQYF. In DNA form, the CDR3 reads TGTGCCTCGAAAGGGGTTAGTTCCTACGAGCAGTACTTC.

This sequence joins TRBV6-1 and TRBJ2-7; 7 nucleotides agree with TRBD2. Germline V gene data show CDR1 as MNHNS and CDR2 as SASEGT. The length of the CDR3 is 14 residues. Germline trimming cut 1 base from V and 3 bases from J; bases unmatched to any gene: 3. The CDR3 region has the DNA TGTGCCAGCAGTGAAGGGGGCGGGGGCTACGAGCAGTACTTC. Residues: CASSEGGGGYEQYF.

The chain recombines TRBV30 with TRBJ2-5, with TRBD1 matching 8 bases. The CDR3 length is 13 residues. Trimming took 0 bases from V and 13 from J; bases not matched to a gene: 10. Per germline, CDR1 GTSNPN and CDR2 SVGIG (reference sequence). The CDR3, as DNA: TGTGCCTGGAGTGTACTTGACAGGGGTAATTGGTACTTC. Translated: CAWSVLDRGNWYF.

The chain joins TRBV6-1 to TRBJ2-4, with TRBD1 matching 10 bases. The CDR3 is made up of 15 amino acids. Germline-derived CDR1 and CDR2 are MNHNS and SASEGT. Trimming at V came to 3 bases and at J to 6 bases, leaving 5 bases not matched to a gene. The CDR3 DNA reads as TGTGCCAGCAGTGAGGGGACAGGGGCACTAAACATTCAGTACTTC. Translating gives CASSEGTGALNIQYF.

This chain connects TRBV19 to TRBJ2-1; 8 bases agree with TRBD2. Germline-derived CDR1 and CDR2 are LNHDA and SQIVND (reference sequence). The V gene end was trimmed by 7 bases and the J gene end by 2 bases; junction bases not matched to a gene: 1. This CDR3 is 13 amino acids long. The CDR3 loop is CASTGGPYNEQFF. As DNA, the CDR3 is TGTGCCAGTACGGGAGGGCCCTACAATGAGCAGTTCTTC.